This T cell receptor beta chain emerged from a study of T cells in Graves' hyperthyroidism and ophthalmopathy. This clonotype was observed many times. RNA transcripts served as the template for amplifying TCR beta CDR3 regions. First-round RT-PCR with HTBI primers amplified the TCR CDR3 region. TCRdb recomputed calls from the multiplex PCR reads with MiXCR, one row per CDR3 protein. Of about 740,000 distinct CDR3 sequences listed, 12% to 15% are singletons. Uncontrolled infection, other autoimmune disease, pregnancy or lactation disqualified patients from enrolment. From roughly 9.2 ml of fresh peripheral blood, PBMCs were isolated. With V trimmed by 1 base and J by 6 bases, 15 bases remained unmatched. The CDR3 totals 18 residues. Per germline, CDR1 SGHRS and CDR2 YFSETQ.

The chain is built from TRBV5-1 and TRBJ2-1; 8 bases are a match to TRBD1. This receptor was obtained from a woman in her late teens or twenties with Graves' hyperthyroidism. The sample was blood. For the CDR3, the DNA is TGCGCCAGCAGCTTGTACAGGGGGGCGGCTACGGACAGCAATGAGCAGTTCTTC. Translation gives CASSLYRGAATDSNEQFF.